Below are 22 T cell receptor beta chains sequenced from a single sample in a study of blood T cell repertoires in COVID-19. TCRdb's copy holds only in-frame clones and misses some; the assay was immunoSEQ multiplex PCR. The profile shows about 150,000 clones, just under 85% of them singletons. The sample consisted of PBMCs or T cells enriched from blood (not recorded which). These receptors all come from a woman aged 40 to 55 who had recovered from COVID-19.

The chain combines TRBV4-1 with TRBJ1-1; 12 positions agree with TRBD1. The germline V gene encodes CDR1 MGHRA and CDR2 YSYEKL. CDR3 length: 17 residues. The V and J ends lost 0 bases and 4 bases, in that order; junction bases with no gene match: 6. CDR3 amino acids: CASSQEGTGGWSTEAFF. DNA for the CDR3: TGCGCCAGCAGCCAAGAGGGGACAGGGGGCTGGAGCACTGAAGCTTTCTTT.

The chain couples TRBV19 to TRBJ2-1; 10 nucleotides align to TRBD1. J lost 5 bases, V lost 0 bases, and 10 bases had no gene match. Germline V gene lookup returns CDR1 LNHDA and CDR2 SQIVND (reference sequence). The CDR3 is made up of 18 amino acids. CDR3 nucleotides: TGTGCCAGTAGTATAGATGTCCCCGGGACAGGGGTTAACAATGAGCAGTTCTTC. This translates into CASSIDVPGTGVNNEQFF.

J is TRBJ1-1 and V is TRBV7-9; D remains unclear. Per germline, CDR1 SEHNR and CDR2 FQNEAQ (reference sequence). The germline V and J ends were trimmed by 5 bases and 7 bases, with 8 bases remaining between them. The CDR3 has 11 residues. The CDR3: CASSKEVEAFF. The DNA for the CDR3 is TGTGCCAGCAGCAAGGAGGTTGAAGCTTTCTTT.

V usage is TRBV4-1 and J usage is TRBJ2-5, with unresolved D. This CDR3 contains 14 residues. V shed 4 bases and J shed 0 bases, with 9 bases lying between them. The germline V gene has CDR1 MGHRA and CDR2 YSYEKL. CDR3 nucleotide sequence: TGCGCCAGCAGCCCCTTCCAGGACCAAGAGACCCAGTACTTC. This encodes CASSPFQDQETQYF.

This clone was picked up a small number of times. The CDR3 is CASSASGVETQYF. Written as DNA, the CDR3 is TGTGCCAGCAGTGCATCAGGGGTAGAGACCCAGTACTTC. The chain is built from TRBV12-3 or TRBV12-4 and TRBJ2-5, with D perhaps matching TRBD1 (6 bases). With 5 bases removed from V and 4 bases from J, the gap between germline ends came to 11 bases. The CDR3 totals 13 residues.

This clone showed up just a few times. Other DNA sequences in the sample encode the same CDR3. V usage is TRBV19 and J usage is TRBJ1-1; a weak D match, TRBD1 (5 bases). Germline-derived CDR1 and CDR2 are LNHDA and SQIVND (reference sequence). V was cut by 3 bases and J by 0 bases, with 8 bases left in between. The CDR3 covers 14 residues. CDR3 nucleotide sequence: TGTGCCAGTAGTATCTTGACAGTGAACACTGAAGCTTTCTTT. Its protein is CASSILTVNTEAFF.

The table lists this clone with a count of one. CDR3 nucleotides: TGTGCCAGCCGGAGTAGCGAATCTTACGAGCAGTACTTC. Protein sequence: CASRSSESYEQYF. V and J are TRBV7-9 and TRBJ2-7; a weak D match, TRBD2 (5 bases). CDR1 is SEHNR, CDR2 FQNEAQ, per germline (reference sequence). V lost 8 bases, J lost 4 bases, and 15 bases lay in between. The CDR3 extends over 13 amino acids.

The CDR3 sequence: CASSYSTITGNEQFF. CDR3 in DNA: TGTGCCAGCAGTTACTCTACCATCACGGGCAATGAGCAGTTCTTC. The chain employs TRBV6-2 or TRBV6-3 and TRBJ2-1, with D unclear. Germline V gene lookup returns CDR1 MNHEY and CDR2 SVGEGT. The CDR3 covers 15 residues. V lost 0 bases, J lost 6 bases, and 12 bases lay in between.

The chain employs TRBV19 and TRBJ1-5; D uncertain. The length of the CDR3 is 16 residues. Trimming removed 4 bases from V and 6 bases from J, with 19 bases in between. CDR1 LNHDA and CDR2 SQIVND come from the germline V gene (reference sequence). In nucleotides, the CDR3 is TGTGCCAGTAGTACATTAGGAGGCGGGCCCGGTCAGCCCCAGCATTTT. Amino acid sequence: CASSTLGGGPGQPQHF.

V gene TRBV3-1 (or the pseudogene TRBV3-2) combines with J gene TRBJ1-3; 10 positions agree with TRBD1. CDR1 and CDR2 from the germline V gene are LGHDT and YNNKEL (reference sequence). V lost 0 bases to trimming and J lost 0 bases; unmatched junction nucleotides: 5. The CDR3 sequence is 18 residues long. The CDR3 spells CASSQDRGQGYSGNTIYF. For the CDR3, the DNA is TGTGCCAGCAGCCAAGATCGGGGACAGGGGTACTCTGGAAACACCATATATTTT.

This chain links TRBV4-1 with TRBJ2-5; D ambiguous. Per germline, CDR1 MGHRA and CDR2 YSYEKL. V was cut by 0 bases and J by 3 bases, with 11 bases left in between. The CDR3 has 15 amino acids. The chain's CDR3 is CASSQDPRSKETQYF. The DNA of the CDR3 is TGCGCCAGCAGCCAAGATCCCCGGAGCAAAGAGACCCAGTACTTC.

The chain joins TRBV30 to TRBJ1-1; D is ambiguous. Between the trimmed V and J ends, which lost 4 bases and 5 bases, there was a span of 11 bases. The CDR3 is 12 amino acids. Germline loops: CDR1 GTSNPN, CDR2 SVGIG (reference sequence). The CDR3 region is CAWIRARTEAFF. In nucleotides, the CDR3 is TGTGCCTGGATTCGAGCGAGGACTGAAGCTTTCTTT. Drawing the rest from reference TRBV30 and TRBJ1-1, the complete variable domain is SQTIHQWPATLVQPVGSPLSLECTVEGTSNPNLYWYRQAAGRGLQLLFYSVGIGQISSEVPQNLSASRPQDRQFILSSKKLLLSDSGFYLCAWIRARTEAFFGQGTRLTVV.

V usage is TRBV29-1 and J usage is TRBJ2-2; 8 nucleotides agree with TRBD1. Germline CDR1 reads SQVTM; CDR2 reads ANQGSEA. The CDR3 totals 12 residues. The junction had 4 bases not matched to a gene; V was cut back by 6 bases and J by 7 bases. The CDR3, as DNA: TGCAGCGTCCAGGGGGCGGGCGGGGAGCTGTTTTTT. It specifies CSVQGAGGELFF.

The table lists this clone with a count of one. This CDR3 is CASSLGGQGNEKLFF. CDR3 DNA sequence: TGTGCCAGCAGCTTGGGCGGACAGGGAAATGAAAAACTGTTTTTT. This chain connects TRBV5-8 to TRBJ1-4, with 8 bases lining up with TRBD1. V dropped 0 bases and J dropped 5; count of bases not matched to a gene: 3. The CDR3 length is 15 residues. The germline V gene encodes CDR1 SGHTS and CDR2 YDEGEE. Full variable domain (rest looked up from reference TRBV5-8 and TRBJ1-4): EAGVTQSPTHLIKTRGQQATLRCSPISGHTSVYWYQQALGLGLQFLLWYDEGEERNRGNFPPRFSGRQFPNYSSELNVNALELEDSALYLCASSLGGQGNEKLFFGSGTQLSVL.

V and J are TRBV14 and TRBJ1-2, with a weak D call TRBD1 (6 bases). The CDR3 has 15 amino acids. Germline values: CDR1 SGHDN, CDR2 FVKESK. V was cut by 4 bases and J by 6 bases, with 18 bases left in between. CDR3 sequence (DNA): TGTGCCAGCAGCCCGTATGGACAGCCGCGGCATGGCTACACCTTC. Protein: CASSPYGQPRHGYTF.

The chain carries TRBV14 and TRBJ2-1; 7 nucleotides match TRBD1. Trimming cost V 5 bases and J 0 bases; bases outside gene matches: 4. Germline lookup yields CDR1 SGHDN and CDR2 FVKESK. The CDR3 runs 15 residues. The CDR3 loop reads CASSGDRVSYNEQFF. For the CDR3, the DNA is TGTGCCAGCAGCGGAGACAGGGTCTCCTACAATGAGCAGTTCTTC.

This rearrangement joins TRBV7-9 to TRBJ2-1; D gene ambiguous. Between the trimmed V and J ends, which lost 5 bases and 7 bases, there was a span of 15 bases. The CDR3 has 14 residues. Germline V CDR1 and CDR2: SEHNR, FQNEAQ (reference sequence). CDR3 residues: CASSVRSPENEQFF. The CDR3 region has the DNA TGTGCCAGCAGCGTGAGAAGCCCTGAAAATGAGCAGTTCTTC.

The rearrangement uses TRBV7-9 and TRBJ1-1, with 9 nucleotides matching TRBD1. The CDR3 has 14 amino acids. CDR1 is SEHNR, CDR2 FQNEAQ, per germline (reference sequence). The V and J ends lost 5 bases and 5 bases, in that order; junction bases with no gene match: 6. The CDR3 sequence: CASSTWTGETEAFF. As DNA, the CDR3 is TGTGCCAGCAGCACTTGGACAGGGGAGACTGAAGCTTTCTTT.

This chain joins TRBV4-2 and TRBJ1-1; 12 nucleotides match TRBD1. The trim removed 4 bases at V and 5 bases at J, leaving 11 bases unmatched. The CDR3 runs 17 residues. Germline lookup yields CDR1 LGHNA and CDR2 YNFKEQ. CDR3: CASSRPPGQGARTEAFF. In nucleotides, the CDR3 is TGTGCCAGCAGCCGCCCCCCGGGACAGGGGGCGAGGACTGAAGCTTTCTTT.

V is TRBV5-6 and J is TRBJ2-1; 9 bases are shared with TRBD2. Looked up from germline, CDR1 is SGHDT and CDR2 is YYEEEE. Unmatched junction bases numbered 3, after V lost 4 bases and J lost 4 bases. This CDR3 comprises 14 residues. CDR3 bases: TGTGCCAGCAGCAGACTAGCGGTATACAATGAGCAGTTCTTC. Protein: CASSRLAVYNEQFF.

CDR3 bases: TGCGCCAGCAGCCATGGAGAGGACACTGAAGCTTTCTTT. This encodes CASSHGEDTEAFF. This rearrangement joins TRBV4-1 to TRBJ1-1; D gene ambiguous. Germline lookup yields CDR1 MGHRA and CDR2 YSYEKL. This CDR3 has 13 amino acids. V was trimmed by 3 bases and J by 3 bases, leaving 8 bases between them.

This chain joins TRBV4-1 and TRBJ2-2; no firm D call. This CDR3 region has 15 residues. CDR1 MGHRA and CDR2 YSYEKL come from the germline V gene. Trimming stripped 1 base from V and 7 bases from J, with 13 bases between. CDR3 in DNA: TGCGCCAGCAGCCAAGTTCTGGTCGGCGGCGGGGAGCTGTTTTTT. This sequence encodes CASSQVLVGGGELFF.